Detailed here is one T cell receptor (beta chain). TCRdb's copy holds only in-frame clones and misses some; the assay was immunoSEQ multiplex PCR. The sample lists 1,500,000 or so clones; roughly 96% were seen once. The CDR3 runs to 14 residues. Looked up from germline, CDR1 is MDHEN and CDR2 is SYDVKM. V was trimmed by 5 bases and J by 0 bases, leaving 8 bases between them. The source of the sample is a study of shared clonotypes between healthy human individuals. Sequences were obtained from naive CD4+ T cells sorted from blood. Indicated subset: CD45RA+ positively selected. The rearrangement links TRBV28 to TRBJ1-5; no definite D call. This clonotype originated in a man aged 25-40 years in good health. The CDR3 nucleotides are TGTGCCAGCAGTGAAGGTTATAGCAATCAGCCCCAGCATTTT. This encodes CASSEGYSNQPQHF.